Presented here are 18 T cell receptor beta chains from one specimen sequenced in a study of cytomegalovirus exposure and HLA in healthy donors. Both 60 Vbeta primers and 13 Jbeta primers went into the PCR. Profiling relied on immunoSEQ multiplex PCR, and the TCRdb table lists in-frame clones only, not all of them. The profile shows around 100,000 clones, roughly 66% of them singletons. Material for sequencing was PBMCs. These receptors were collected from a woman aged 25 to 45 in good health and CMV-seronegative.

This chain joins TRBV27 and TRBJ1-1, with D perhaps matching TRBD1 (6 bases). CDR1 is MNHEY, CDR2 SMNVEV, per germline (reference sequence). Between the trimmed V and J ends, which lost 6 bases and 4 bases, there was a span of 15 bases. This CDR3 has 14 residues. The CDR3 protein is CASRAPGGFTEAFF. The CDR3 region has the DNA TGTGCCAGCAGAGCCCCGGGGGGCTTCACTGAAGCTTTCTTT.

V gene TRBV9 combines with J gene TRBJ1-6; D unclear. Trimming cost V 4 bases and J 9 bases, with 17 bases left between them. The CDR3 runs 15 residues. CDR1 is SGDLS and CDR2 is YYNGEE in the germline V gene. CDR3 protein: CASSTSPGEGSPLHF. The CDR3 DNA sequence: TGTGCCAGCAGCACCAGCCCTGGGGAGGGTTCACCCCTCCACTTT.

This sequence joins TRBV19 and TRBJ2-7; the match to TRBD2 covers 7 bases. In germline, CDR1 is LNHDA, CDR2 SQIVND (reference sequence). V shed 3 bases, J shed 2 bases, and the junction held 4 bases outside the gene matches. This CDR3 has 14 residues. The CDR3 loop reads CASSMGLTTYEQYF. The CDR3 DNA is TGTGCCAGTAGTATGGGACTAACCACCTACGAGCAGTACTTC.

CDR3 coding DNA: TGTGCCAGTAGTATAGGACAGTTGGGGACTGAAGCTTTCTTT. Translation gives CASSIGQLGTEAFF. The chain is built from TRBV19 and TRBJ1-1; TRBD1 might be the D (5 bases). The V and J ends lost 1 base and 5 bases respectively, with 11 bases between them. The CDR3 runs 14 residues. CDR1 and CDR2 (germline): LNHDA, SQIVND (reference sequence). The variable domain in full, with the rest retrieved from reference TRBV19 and TRBJ1-1, is DGGITQSPKYLFRKEGQNVTLSCEQNLNHDAMYWYRQDPGQGLRLIYYSQIVNDFQKGDIAEGYSVSREKKESFPLTVTSAQKNPTAFYLCASSIGQLGTEAFFGQGTRLTVV.

CDR3: CASSPRSSLQGAQYF. The CDR3 nucleotides read TGTGCCAGCAGCCCCAGGTCTAGCTTACAGGGGGCCCAGTACTTC. The V gene is TRBV7-6, the J gene TRBJ2-5, with 8 positions matching TRBD1. From germline, CDR1 is SGHVS and CDR2 FNYEAQ. Trimming took 5 bases from V and 9 from J; bases not matched to a gene: 14. The CDR3 extends over 15 amino acids.

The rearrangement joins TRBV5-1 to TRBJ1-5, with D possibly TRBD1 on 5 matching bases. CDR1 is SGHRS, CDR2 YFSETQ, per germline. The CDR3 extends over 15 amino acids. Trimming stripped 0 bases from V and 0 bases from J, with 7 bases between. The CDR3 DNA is TGCGCCAGCAGCTTGGAGGGGTATAGCAATCAGCCCCAGCATTTT. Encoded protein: CASSLEGYSNQPQHF.

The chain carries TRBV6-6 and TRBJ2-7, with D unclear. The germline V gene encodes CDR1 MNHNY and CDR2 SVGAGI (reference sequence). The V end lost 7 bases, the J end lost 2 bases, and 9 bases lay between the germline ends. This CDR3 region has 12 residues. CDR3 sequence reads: CASTESPYEQYF. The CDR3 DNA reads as TGTGCCAGCACGGAGAGCCCCTACGAGCAGTACTTC.

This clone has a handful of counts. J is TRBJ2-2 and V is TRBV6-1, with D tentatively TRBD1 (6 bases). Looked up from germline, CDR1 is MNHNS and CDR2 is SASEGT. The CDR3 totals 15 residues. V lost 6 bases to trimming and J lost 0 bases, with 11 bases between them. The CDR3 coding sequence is TGTGCCAGCAGGCCACAGGGCGCGAACACCGGGGAGCTGTTTTTT. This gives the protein CASRPQGANTGELFF.

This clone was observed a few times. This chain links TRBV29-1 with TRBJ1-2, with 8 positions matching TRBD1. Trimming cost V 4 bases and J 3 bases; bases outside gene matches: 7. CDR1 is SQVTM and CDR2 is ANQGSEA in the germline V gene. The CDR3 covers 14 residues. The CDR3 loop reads CSVVVWGQDYGYTF. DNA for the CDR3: TGCAGCGTTGTTGTTTGGGGACAGGACTATGGCTACACCTTC.

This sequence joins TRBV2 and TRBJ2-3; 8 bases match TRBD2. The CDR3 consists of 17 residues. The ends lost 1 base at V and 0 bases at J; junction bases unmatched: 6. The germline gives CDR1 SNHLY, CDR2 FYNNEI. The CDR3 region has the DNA TGTGCCAGCAGTGAAGGAACTAGCGGCTTTAGCACAGATACGCAGTATTTT. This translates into CASSEGTSGFSTDTQYF.

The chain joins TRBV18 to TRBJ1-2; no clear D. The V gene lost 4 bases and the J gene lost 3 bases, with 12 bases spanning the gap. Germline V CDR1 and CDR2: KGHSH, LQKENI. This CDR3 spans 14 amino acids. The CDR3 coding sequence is TGTGCCAGCTCACTTATGGTGGGCGACTATGGCTACACCTTC. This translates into CASSLMVGDYGYTF.

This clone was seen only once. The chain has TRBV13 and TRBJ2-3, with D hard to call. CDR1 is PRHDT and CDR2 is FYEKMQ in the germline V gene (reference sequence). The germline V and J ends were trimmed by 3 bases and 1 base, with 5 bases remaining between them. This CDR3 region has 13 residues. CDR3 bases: TGTGCCAGCAGCTTTCGCGGCACAGATACGCAGTATTTT. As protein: CASSFRGTDTQYF.

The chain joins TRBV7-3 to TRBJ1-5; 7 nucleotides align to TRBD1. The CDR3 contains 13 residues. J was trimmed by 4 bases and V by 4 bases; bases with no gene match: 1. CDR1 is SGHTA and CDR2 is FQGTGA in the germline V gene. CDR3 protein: CASSWDRNQPQHF. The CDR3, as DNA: TGTGCCAGCAGCTGGGACAGAAATCAGCCCCAGCATTTT.

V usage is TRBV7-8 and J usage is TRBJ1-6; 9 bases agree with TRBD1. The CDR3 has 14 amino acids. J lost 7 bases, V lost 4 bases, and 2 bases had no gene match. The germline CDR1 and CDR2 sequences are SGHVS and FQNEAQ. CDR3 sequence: CASSSDRGNSPLHF. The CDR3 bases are TGTGCCAGCAGCTCGGACAGGGGAAATTCACCCCTCCACTTT.

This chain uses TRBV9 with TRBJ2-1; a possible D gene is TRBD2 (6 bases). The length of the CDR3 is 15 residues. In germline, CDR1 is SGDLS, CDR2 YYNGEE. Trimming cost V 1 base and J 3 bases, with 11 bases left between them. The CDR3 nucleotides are TGTGCCAGCAGCGTAAGTAGCGGCGTCTACAATGAGCAGTTCTTC. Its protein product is CASSVSSGVYNEQFF.

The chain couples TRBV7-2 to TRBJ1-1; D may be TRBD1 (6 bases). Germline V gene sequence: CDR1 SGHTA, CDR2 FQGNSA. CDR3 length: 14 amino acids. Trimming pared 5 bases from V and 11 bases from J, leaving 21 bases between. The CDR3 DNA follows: TGTGCCAGCAGCACATCGGGGCAGGGGAATCTGGCTTTCTTT. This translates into CASSTSGQGNLAFF.

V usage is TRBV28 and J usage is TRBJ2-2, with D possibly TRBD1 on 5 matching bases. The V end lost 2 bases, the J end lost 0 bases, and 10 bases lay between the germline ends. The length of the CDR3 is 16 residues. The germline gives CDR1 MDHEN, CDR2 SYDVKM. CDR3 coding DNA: TGTGCCAGCAGTTTAGATCAGGGCGCGAACACCGGGGAGCTGTTTTTT. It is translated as CASSLDQGANTGELFF.

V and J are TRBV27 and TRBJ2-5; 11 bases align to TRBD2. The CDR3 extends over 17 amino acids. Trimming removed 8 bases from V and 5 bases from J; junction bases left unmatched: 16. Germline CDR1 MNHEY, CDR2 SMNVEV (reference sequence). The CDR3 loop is CASGTSGHPGEGETQYF. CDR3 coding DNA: TGTGCCAGCGGGACTAGCGGACACCCCGGGGAAGGGGAGACCCAGTACTTC.